These 25 T cell receptor beta chains came from one sample sequenced in a study of blood T cell repertoires in COVID-19 (TCRdb year 2020). The library was prepared using the immunoSEQ multiplex PCR assay. In TCRdb, the immuneACCESS table is reduced to in-frame sequences with V and J assigned. These tables do not hold every clone; where another copy was compared, an unresolved V gene accounts for under half, and the others remain unexplained. The sample table records about 250,000 clones; 86% of these occur just once. 5% to 7% of the sample goes to the ten largest clones. Source material: peripheral blood. The receptors were gathered from a woman aged 80 or older with COVID-19, enrolled during active disease.

Only one count was recorded for this clone. V usage is TRBV18 and J usage is TRBJ2-3; D might be TRBD2 (5 bases). V was trimmed by 1 base and J by 0 bases, leaving 11 bases between them. The CDR3 is 16 residues long. The germline gives CDR1 KGHSH, CDR2 LQKENI. The DNA of the CDR3 is TGTGCCAGCTCACCACAAGCGGTTTCTAGCACAGATACGCAGTATTTT. Translated, it gives CASSPQAVSSTDTQYF. The variable domain in full, with the rest retrieved from reference TRBV18 and TRBJ2-3, is NAGVMQNPRHLVRRRGQEARLRCSPMKGHSHVYWYRQLPEEGLKFMVYLQKENIIDESGMPKERFSAEFPKEGPSILRIQQVVRGDSAAYFCASSPQAVSSTDTQYFGPGTRLTVL.

V is TRBV29-1 and J is TRBJ2-3, with D uncertain. V gave up 4 bases and J gave up 7 bases, with 9 bases separating them. Germline lookup yields CDR1 SQVTM and CDR2 ANQGSEA. This CDR3 is built from 11 residues. The CDR3 reads CSVVVSYTQYF. The CDR3 bases are TGCAGCGTTGTTGTCAGTTATACGCAGTATTTT.

As regards this clone: Relative to the germline gene, one junction end is altered; a read error may explain this. The J gene is TRBJ1-5, the V gene TRBV19; maybe TRBD1 (5 bases). Germline values: CDR1 LNHDA, CDR2 SQIVND (reference sequence). The CDR3 has 15 residues. CDR3 sequence (DNA): TGTGTCAGTAGTATACTTAAGGGAGGGGCCCAGCCCCAGCATTTT. Amino acids: CVSSILKGGAQPQHF.

Comment on this clone: Sequence at one end of the junction differs from germline and may be a read error. The CDR3 nucleotides read TGTGCCAGCACCCTCGGGACTGTAGCTTTCTTT. Residues: CASTLGTVAFF. The chain employs TRBV6-5 and TRBJ1-1, with D maybe TRBD1 (5 bases). CDR3 length equals 11 residues. CDR1 is MNHEY, CDR2 SVGAGI, per germline.

This chain connects TRBV3-1 (or the pseudogene TRBV3-2) to TRBJ2-3; 7 bases agree with TRBD2. This CDR3 has 16 residues. V was pared by 1 base and J by 1 base, with 5 bases of the junction left unmatched. CDR1 and CDR2 from the germline V gene are LGHDT and YNNKEL (reference sequence). DNA of the CDR3: TGTGCCAGCAGCCAAGGGGCAGGGAGGGGCACAGATACGCAGTATTTT. Encoded protein: CASSQGAGRGTDTQYF.

The chain joins TRBV12-2 to TRBJ2-7; TRBD1, the table's D call, was not compared with the DNA. TRBV12-2 is a recognized pseudogene. The CDR3 spans 15 residues. CDR3 DNA: TGTGCAAGTCGCCCTCTTGGGACAGGGGAACACGAGCAGTACTTC. Protein sequence: CASRPLGTGEHEQYF.

This clone was detected only a few times. V and J are TRBV15 and TRBJ1-4; weak D call: TRBD1 (5 bases). V dropped 0 bases and J dropped 2 bases, with 10 bases sitting between them. Germline loops: CDR1 LNHNV, CDR2 YYDKDF (reference sequence). The CDR3 runs 16 residues. As DNA, the CDR3 is TGTGCCACCAGCAGAGAACCGCCAGGGACTAATGAAAAACTGTTTTTT. Protein product: CATSREPPGTNEKLFF.

This sequence joins TRBV28 and TRBJ1-2, with D unresolved. Trimming stripped 4 bases from V and 2 bases from J, with 2 bases between. There are 11 residues in the CDR3. From germline, CDR1 is MDHEN and CDR2 SYDVKM. The CDR3, as DNA: TGTGCCAGCAGTTCGAACTATGGCTACACCTTC. The encoded protein is CASSSNYGYTF.

The table lists this clone with a few counts. The chain uses TRBV2 and TRBJ1-1, with D possibly TRBD1 on 5 matching bases. There are 13 residues in the CDR3. The V end lost 8 bases, the J end lost 0 bases, and 10 bases lay between the germline ends. Germline V gene sequence: CDR1 SNHLY, CDR2 FYNNEI. CDR3 bases: TGTGCCAGCGAGACAGCTATGAACACTGAAGCTTTCTTT. Protein: CASETAMNTEAFF. Filled out from reference TRBV2 and TRBJ1-1, the complete variable domain reads EPEVTQTPSHQVTQMGQEVILRCVPISNHLYFYWYRQILGQKVEFLVSFYNNEISEKSEIFDDQFSVERPDGSNFTLKIRSTKLEDSAMYFCASETAMNTEAFFGQGTRLTVV.

The genes are TRBV5-6 and TRBJ2-7; 10 positions agree with TRBD1. This CDR3 region has 15 residues. V lost 3 bases to trimming and J lost 6 bases; unmatched junction nucleotides: 9. Germline loops: CDR1 SGHDT, CDR2 YYEEEE. The CDR3 nucleotides read TGTGCCAGCAGCTGGGGGACAGGGGCGTCAATCGAGCAGTACTTC. Its protein is CASSWGTGASIEQYF.

The chain links TRBV6-6 to TRBJ1-4; D not certain. CDR1 and CDR2 from the germline V gene are MNHNY and SVGAGI (reference sequence). Trimming stripped 5 bases from V and 5 bases from J, with 18 bases between. The CDR3 is 16 amino acids. The CDR3 sequence: CASSRPRGGRNEKLFF. The CDR3 bases are TGTGCCAGCAGTCGACCCCGGGGAGGGCGGAATGAAAAACTGTTTTTT.

The count of this clone is one. V and J are TRBV7-6 and TRBJ2-2; 7 nucleotides agree with TRBD1. There are 15 residues in the CDR3. Germline V gene sequence: CDR1 SGHVS, CDR2 FNYEAQ. Trimming removed 2 bases from V and 6 bases from J; junction bases left unmatched: 6. The CDR3 DNA reads TGTGCCAGCAGCTTACAGACAGGGAGCGCCGGGGAGCTGTTTTTT. Its translation is CASSLQTGSAGELFF. Complete variable domain (other parts from reference TRBV7-6 and TRBJ2-2): GAGVSQSPRYKVTKRGQDVALRCDPISGHVSLYWYRQALGQGPEFLTYFNYEAQQDKSGLPNDRFSAERPEGSISTLTIQRTEQRDSAMYRCASSLQTGSAGELFFGEGSRLTVL.

The CDR3 is CATSRGGQINEQFF. CDR3 bases: TGTGCCACCAGCAGAGGGGGCCAGATCAATGAGCAGTTCTTC. The chain recombines TRBV15 with TRBJ2-1; weak D call: TRBD1 (5 bases). This CDR3 is 14 amino acids long. With 1 base removed from V and 6 bases from J, the gap between germline ends came to 10 bases. Germline values: CDR1 LNHNV, CDR2 YYDKDF (reference sequence).

The chain has TRBV6-2 or TRBV6-3 and TRBJ2-2, with 10 bases aligning to TRBD2. V was pared by 5 bases and J by 5 bases, with 5 bases of the junction left unmatched. In germline, CDR1 is MNHEY, CDR2 SVGEGT. This CDR3 spans 15 amino acids. In DNA, the CDR3 is TGTGCCAGCAGTACGAGCGGGGGGGGAACCGGGGAGCTGTTTTTT. Translated, it gives CASSTSGGGTGELFF.

The J gene is TRBJ2-2, the V gene TRBV5-4, with D tentatively TRBD1 (6 bases). CDR1 is SGHNT, CDR2 YYREEE, per germline (reference sequence). The CDR3 length is 13 residues. Trimming cost V 4 bases and J 4 bases, with 8 bases left between them. CDR3 nucleotide sequence: TGTGCCAGCAGCGTACAGGGCACCGGGGAGCTGTTTTTT. Its protein product is CASSVQGTGELFF.

In its sample, this clone was seen once. The V and J genes are TRBV11-2 and TRBJ1-2; no clear D gene. Trimming took 2 bases from V and 4 from J, leaving 14 bases between them. Germline CDR1 and CDR2: SGHAT and FQNNGV. This CDR3 region has 15 residues. The CDR3 region has the DNA TGTGCCAGCAGCTTAACCAGGCTATTGCCCTATGGCTACACCTTC. As protein: CASSLTRLLPYGYTF.

The chain combines TRBV6-6 with TRBJ2-4, with a weak D call TRBD1 (5 bases). Germline V gene data show CDR1 as MNHNY and CDR2 as SVGAGI (reference sequence). The CDR3 length is 13 residues. V lost 7 bases and J 7 bases, leaving 14 bases between the germline ends. This CDR3 is CASIPKGVNIQYF. The CDR3 DNA follows: TGTGCCAGCATCCCGAAAGGGGTGAACATTCAGTACTTC.

The CDR3 nucleotides are TGTGCCTACCCGCCCACAGGCTCTGGAAACACCATATATTTT. Residues: CAYPPTGSGNTIYF. The J gene is TRBJ1-3, the V gene TRBV30; maybe TRBD1 (5 bases). Germline V gene sequence: CDR1 GTSNPN, CDR2 SVGIG (reference sequence). The CDR3 totals 14 residues. Between the trimmed V and J ends, which lost 7 bases and 0 bases, there was a span of 13 bases.

The V and J genes are TRBV6-6 and TRBJ1-1, with D uncertain. Trimming pared 5 bases from V and 4 bases from J, leaving 11 bases between. The germline V gene has CDR1 MNHNY and CDR2 SVGAGI (reference sequence). This CDR3 is built from 13 residues. The CDR3, as DNA: TGTGCCAGCAGTCCCTCAGGAGGCACTGAAGCTTTCTTT. Its translation: CASSPSGGTEAFF.

The rearrangement uses TRBV28 and TRBJ1-2; TRBD1 aligns across 10 bases. V lost 4 bases to trimming and J lost 4 bases; unmatched junction nucleotides: 3. The CDR3 is made up of 14 amino acids. Germline-derived CDR1 and CDR2 are MDHEN and SYDVKM. The CDR3 sequence is CASSSGTGVYGYTF. The DNA for the CDR3 is TGTGCCAGCAGTTCCGGGACAGGGGTCTATGGCTACACCTTC.

The V call is TRBV7-2, the J call TRBJ1-1; TRBD1 matches 7 bases. Germline loops: CDR1 SGHTA, CDR2 FQGNSA. The length of the CDR3 is 15 residues. Losses at the gene ends were 4 bases for V and 1 base for J; bases not matched to a gene: 6. The CDR3 reads CASSWDSVPNTEAFF. The CDR3 DNA reads as TGTGCCAGCAGCTGGGACAGCGTGCCGAACACTGAAGCTTTCTTT.

V is TRBV11-2 and J is TRBJ1-2, with D perhaps matching TRBD1 (6 bases). The CDR3 runs 12 residues. Germline V gives CDR1 SGHAT, CDR2 FQNNGV. The ends were cut back, 0 bases at V and 8 bases at J, with 7 bases in the middle. The CDR3 DNA reads TGTGCCAGCAGCTTAGAGGGGGCAGGCTACACCTTC. Protein sequence: CASSLEGAGYTF.

The CDR3 reads CASSLASAYTGELFF. The CDR3 nucleotides are TGTGCCAGCAGCTTGGCTAGCGCATACACCGGGGAGCTGTTTTTT. The chain couples TRBV5-4 to TRBJ1-3, with D maybe TRBD2 (6 bases). The DNA end is a closer match to TRBJ2-2, so the J assignment may be wrong. The CDR3 has 15 residues. The germline V gene has CDR1 SGHNT and CDR2 YYREEE (reference sequence).

The CDR3 bases are TGCGCCAGCAGCCAGGTAGGGGGAAACACTGAAGCTTTCTTT. Its protein is CASSQVGGNTEAFF. This sequence joins TRBV4-3 and TRBJ1-1, with a tentative D call TRBD1 (6 bases). V lost 3 bases, J lost 2 bases, and 10 bases lay in between. Germline V gene data show CDR1 as LGHNA and CDR2 as YSLEER. This CDR3 comprises 14 residues.

The rearrangement joins TRBV7-9 to TRBJ2-3, with TRBD2 as a possible D gene (6 bases). Germline loops: CDR1 SEHNR, CDR2 FQNEAQ (reference sequence). CDR3 size: 10 residues. The V and J ends lost 5 bases and 12 bases respectively, with 9 bases between them. CDR3 residues: CASSGGFQYF. The DNA for the CDR3 is TGTGCCAGCAGCGGGGGGTTCCAGTATTTT.